This entry lists 30 T cell receptor beta chains sequenced from one sample in a study of beta chain features in type 1 diabetes. Every isolated RNA sample was fully reverse transcribed, so sequencing captured expressed TCRB transcripts. Here immunoSEQ multiplex PCR was the method, and the copy in TCRdb shows in-frame clones only, minus some. The repertoire holds a few hundred thousand clones, with roughly 16% as singletons. Input material: naive CD4+ T cells from blood. All receptors derive from a woman under 30 in good health.

J is TRBJ2-7 and V is TRBV11-1; 7 positions match TRBD1. Germline V lookup: CDR1 SGHAT, CDR2 FQDESV (reference sequence). The CDR3 has 13 residues. The junction had 3 bases not matched to a gene; V was cut back by 6 bases and J by 1 base. The CDR3 protein is CASRRQGSYEQYF. CDR3 nucleotides: TGTGCCAGCAGGAGACAGGGATCCTACGAGCAGTACTTC.

This clone appeared once. The gene calls are TRBV29-1 and TRBJ1-5; TRBD1 agrees at 8 bases. CDR3 size: 14 residues. Germline V gives CDR1 SQVTM, CDR2 ANQGSEA. Losses at the gene ends were 4 bases for V and 1 base for J; bases not matched to a gene: 3. In DNA, the CDR3 is TGCAGCGTTGCAGGGGGCGTGAGCAATCAGCCCCAGCATTTT. Its translation is CSVAGGVSNQPQHF.

The chain is built from TRBV9 and TRBJ2-5; 8 bases align to TRBD2. Germline CDR1 and CDR2: SGDLS and YYNGEE. J gave up 4 bases and V 3 bases, and 8 bases lay outside the gene matches. The CDR3 sequence is 15 residues long. The CDR3 loop reads CASSGLPGGIETQYF. The CDR3 region has the DNA TGTGCCAGCAGCGGACTCCCGGGGGGGATAGAGACCCAGTACTTC.

The V gene is TRBV7-9, the J gene TRBJ2-5; TRBD2 matches 9 bases. Germline assignment: CDR1 SEHNR and CDR2 FQNEAQ (reference sequence). V shed 3 bases, J shed 9 bases, and the junction held 17 bases outside the gene matches. This CDR3 has 17 residues. CDR3 residues: CASSFRPTAGGHSSQYF. The CDR3 nucleotides read TGTGCCAGCAGCTTCCGGCCAACAGCGGGGGGCCATTCGTCCCAGTACTTC.

Here the CDR3 DNA reads TGTGCCATCAGTGATGTCAGCGTCTCCTACGAGCAGTACTTC. It codes for CAISDVSVSYEQYF. This rearrangement joins TRBV10-3 to TRBJ2-7, with unresolved D. Trimming left V 3 bases short and J 0 bases short, with 9 bases between. Germline V CDR1 and CDR2: ENHRY, SYGVKD. The CDR3 has 14 amino acids.

This clone showed up just a few times. The rearrangement joins TRBV28 to TRBJ2-2, with 10 bases fitting TRBD1. CDR1 and CDR2 (germline): MDHEN, SYDVKM. Trimming removed 5 bases from V and 6 bases from J; junction bases left unmatched: 9. CDR3 length: 16 residues. CDR3 loop: CASSLPGQGKSGELFF. CDR3 sequence (DNA): TGTGCCAGCAGTCTACCGGGACAGGGGAAATCCGGGGAGCTGTTTTTT.

The genes are TRBV27 and TRBJ1-2, with D unclear. The germline gives CDR1 MNHEY, CDR2 SMNVEV (reference sequence). V was trimmed by 5 bases and J by 4 bases, leaving 14 bases between them. This CDR3 is 14 amino acids long. The CDR3 DNA sequence: TGTGCCAGCAGTCAAAGCGGGCGGGGCTATGGCTACACCTTC. Translated, it gives CASSQSGRGYGYTF.

This clone has more than one count but fewer than ten. Other DNA sequences in the same sample also yield this CDR3. The chain has TRBV5-6 and TRBJ2-7; 7 nucleotides align to TRBD1. Germline CDR1 reads SGHDT; CDR2 reads YYEEEE. Losses at the gene ends were 4 bases for V and 2 bases for J; bases not matched to a gene: 3. The CDR3 is 13 residues long. CDR3 amino acids: CASSRDRAYEQYF. CDR3 coding DNA: TGTGCCAGCAGCCGTGACAGGGCCTACGAGCAGTACTTC.

This chain's CDR3 is CASSQVGTSGPRAYNEQFF. CDR3 coding DNA: TGTGCCAGCAGCCAAGTCGGGACTAGCGGGCCCCGAGCCTACAATGAGCAGTTCTTC. The rearrangement uses TRBV4-2 and TRBJ2-1, with TRBD2 matching over 12 bases. Germline CDR1 reads LGHNA; CDR2 reads YNFKEQ. V was pared by 1 base and J by 2 bases, with 9 bases of the junction left unmatched. The CDR3 sequence is 19 residues long.

The chain links TRBV19 to TRBJ1-2; D perhaps matches TRBD1 (5 bases). V lost 1 base and J 7 bases, leaving 13 bases between the germline ends. CDR3 size: 14 residues. Germline values: CDR1 LNHDA, CDR2 SQIVND (reference sequence). CDR3 residues: CASSIGAGNVGYTF. CDR3 DNA: TGTGCCAGTAGTATAGGGGCAGGGAATGTTGGCTACACCTTC.

There are a few counts of this clone. This chain connects TRBV28 to TRBJ2-7, with D uncertain. Trimming took off 1 base at V and 2 bases at J, with 12 bases between the two ends. The CDR3 length is 15 residues. CDR1 MDHEN and CDR2 SYDVKM come from the germline V gene. CDR3 sequence (DNA): TGTGCCAGCAGTTTATACACACCAGGCGCCTACGAGCAGTACTTC. It yields the protein CASSLYTPGAYEQYF.

In its sample, this clone was seen a few times. V gene TRBV6-1 combines with J gene TRBJ2-7, with 9 nucleotides matching TRBD2. CDR3 length: 14 amino acids. Germline V gene sequence: CDR1 MNHNS, CDR2 SASEGT. The trim removed 6 bases at V and 3 bases at J, leaving 6 bases unmatched. The CDR3 DNA reads TGTGCCAGCAGCCGGACTAGCGAATTCTACGAGCAGTACTTC. Amino acid sequence: CASSRTSEFYEQYF.

The chain has TRBV7-2 and TRBJ2-3, with no clear D. Trimming took off 7 bases at V and 0 bases at J, with 8 bases between the two ends. The CDR3 consists of 13 residues. The germline gives CDR1 SGHTA, CDR2 FQGNSA. CDR3 protein: CASTTGSTDTQYF. For the CDR3, the DNA is TGTGCCAGCACCACGGGTAGCACAGATACGCAGTATTTT.

The V and J genes are TRBV12-2 and TRBJ2-7; TRBD2 reflects the table's D call only, with no check against the DNA. TRBV12-2 is labeled a pseudogene. The CDR3 extends over 16 amino acids. The CDR3 DNA reads as TGTGCAAGTCGCTTAGCGGCTAGCGGGAGTGTCTACGAGCAGTACTTC. This codes for CASRLAASGSVYEQYF.

The chain employs TRBV27 and TRBJ2-5, with D tentatively TRBD2 (7 bases). Germline-derived CDR1 and CDR2 are MNHEY and SMNVEV (reference sequence). Trimming stripped 4 bases from V and 4 bases from J, with 10 bases between. The CDR3 totals 13 residues. CDR3 in DNA: TGTGCCAGCAGTTACAGGGAGGGAGAGACCCAGTACTTC. Translation: CASSYREGETQYF.

This clone was seen a few times. V gene TRBV28 combines with J gene TRBJ1-3; D remains ambiguous. Trimming shortened V by 4 bases and J by 7 bases, and 2 bases separated the two germline ends. This CDR3 spans 10 amino acids. Germline loops: CDR1 MDHEN, CDR2 SYDVKM. The CDR3 DNA reads as TGTGCCAGCAGTTCGAACACCATATATTTT. Protein product: CASSSNTIYF.

This clone turned up a few times. The CDR3 region is CSATRTDTQYF. The CDR3 DNA sequence: TGCAGTGCTACTAGGACAGATACGCAGTATTTT. The chain joins TRBV20-1 to TRBJ2-3, with no clear D. Trimming took off 4 bases at V and 3 bases at J, with 5 bases between the two ends. The CDR3 length is 11 residues. The germline V gene encodes CDR1 DFQATT and CDR2 SNEGSKA (reference sequence).

This clone was counted a few times. The chain is built from TRBV5-1 and TRBJ1-1; TRBD1 might be the D (6 bases). The CDR3 is 14 residues long. CDR1 is SGHRS and CDR2 is YFSETQ in the germline V gene. The V end lost 0 bases, the J end lost 7 bases, and 13 bases lay between the germline ends. This chain's CDR3 is CASSLVGTPLEAFF. The CDR3 region has the DNA TGCGCCAGCAGCTTGGTTGGGACACCCCTTGAAGCTTTCTTT.

This clone was observed a few times. This sequence joins TRBV28 and TRBJ2-2, with 9 bases aligning to TRBD2. Germline V CDR1 and CDR2: MDHEN, SYDVKM. V trimming: 10 bases; J trimming: 5 bases; junction bases outside the gene matches: 8. This CDR3 has 14 amino acids. The CDR3 DNA reads as TGTGCCACCTCTAGCGGGGAGAATACCGGGGAGCTGTTTTTT. It encodes CATSSGENTGELFF.

The chain carries TRBV5-1 and TRBJ2-5; 9 bases are a match to TRBD1. V was clipped by 4 bases and J by 4 bases; unmatched bases: 2. This CDR3 comprises 13 residues. CDR1 is SGHRS and CDR2 is YFSETQ in the germline V gene. CDR3 residues: CASSETGGETQYF. In nucleotides, the CDR3 is TGCGCCAGCAGCGAGACAGGGGGAGAGACCCAGTACTTC.

This clone was recorded a few times. The chain carries TRBV7-2 and TRBJ1-2, with 7 bases matching TRBD1. The CDR3 has 14 amino acids. V lost 5 bases, J lost 2 bases, and 5 bases stayed unmatched. Germline V gene data show CDR1 as SGHTA and CDR2 as FQGNSA. In DNA, the CDR3 is TGTGCCAGCAGCCGCAGGGGGGACAACTATGGCTACACCTTC. Protein product: CASSRRGDNYGYTF.

The chain links TRBV29-1 to TRBJ2-1; weak D call: TRBD1 (6 bases). CDR1 and CDR2 (germline): SQVTM, ANQGSEA. The CDR3 contains 13 residues. The CDR3 DNA reads as TGCACCTACAGGGCGCGCACGGGGAATGAGCAGTTCTTC. Encoded protein: CTYRARTGNEQFF.

J is TRBJ2-5 and V is TRBV5-4, with D uncertain. Germline-derived CDR1 and CDR2 are SGHNT and YYREEE (reference sequence). V was shortened by 1 base and J by 5 bases, with 9 bases between the two germline ends. CDR3 length: 13 amino acids. CDR3 residues: CASSLPSRETQYF. The CDR3 coding sequence is TGTGCCAGCAGCTTGCCTTCTCGGGAGACCCAGTACTTC.

The chain is built from TRBV4-1 and TRBJ2-3; a possible D gene is TRBD1 (6 bases). V gave up 2 bases and J gave up 3 bases, with 9 bases separating them. CDR1 and CDR2 from the germline V gene are MGHRA and YSYEKL. The CDR3 covers 14 residues. The CDR3 nucleotides read TGCGCCAGCAGCCAACAACAGGGAACAGATACGCAGTATTTT. Residues: CASSQQQGTDTQYF.

This clone was recorded a few times. The chain couples TRBV7-2 to TRBJ2-1; TRBD2 matches 8 bases. The trim removed 5 bases at V and 4 bases at J, leaving 13 bases unmatched. The CDR3 covers 17 residues. The germline CDR1 and CDR2 sequences are SGHTA and FQGNSA. The CDR3 sequence is CASSRTPRRGRYNEQFF. DNA for the CDR3: TGTGCCAGCAGCCGCACCCCAAGACGCGGGAGGTACAATGAGCAGTTCTTC.

The gene calls are TRBV28 and TRBJ2-7, with a weak D call TRBD1 (5 bases). The germline V and J ends were trimmed by 6 bases and 2 bases, with 17 bases remaining between them. From germline, CDR1 is MDHEN and CDR2 SYDVKM. The CDR3 contains 15 residues. CDR3 in DNA: TGTGCCAGCAGCCGAGAATCGGACATGGCCTACGAGCAGTACTTC. Protein product: CASSRESDMAYEQYF.

This rearrangement joins TRBV7-2 to TRBJ2-3, with D tentatively TRBD1 (6 bases). From germline, CDR1 is SGHTA and CDR2 FQGNSA. The CDR3 spans 14 residues. V lost 5 bases, J lost 0 bases, and 9 bases lay in between. This CDR3 reads CASSRDTSTDTQYF. CDR3 sequence (DNA): TGTGCCAGCAGCCGGGACACGAGCACAGATACGCAGTATTTT.

This clone occurred a few times. This chain connects TRBV29-1 to TRBJ1-3; D is ambiguous. Germline CDR1 and CDR2: SQVTM and ANQGSEA. This CDR3 is built from 12 residues. V was pared by 8 bases and J by 0 bases, with 8 bases between. The CDR3 DNA follows: TGCAGCACCCCGGGCTCTGGAAACACCATATATTTT. It specifies CSTPGSGNTIYF.

This rearrangement joins TRBV9 to TRBJ2-2; D ambiguous. The CDR3 loop spans 15 amino acids. CDR1 and CDR2 from the germline V gene are SGDLS and YYNGEE. V was cut by 0 bases and J by 5 bases, with 11 bases left in between. The CDR3 spells CASSVDSWATGELFF. The CDR3 DNA reads TGTGCCAGCAGCGTAGATAGTTGGGCAACCGGGGAGCTGTTTTTT.

In its sample, this clone was seen a few times. V is TRBV9 and J is TRBJ2-3; 9 bases align to TRBD2. After removal of 4 bases from V and 0 bases from J, the junction contained 6 bases not matched to a gene. This CDR3 is built from 16 residues. Germline loops: CDR1 SGDLS, CDR2 YYNGEE. Here the CDR3 reads CASSPRLAVSTDTQYF. The CDR3 nucleotides read TGTGCCAGCAGCCCTCGACTAGCGGTTAGCACAGATACGCAGTATTTT. The variable domain in full, completed from reference TRBV9 and TRBJ2-3, reads DSGVTQTPKHLITATGQRVTLRCSPRSGDLSVYWYQQSLDQGLQFLIQYYNGEERAKGNILERFSAQQFPDLHSELNLSSLELGDSALYFCASSPRLAVSTDTQYFGPGTRLTVL.